The T cell receptor (beta chain) described here comes from a study of vaccination effects on CD4 cells after COVID-19. Viral peptide pools were used in the ViraFEST assay to expand antigen-specific CD4+ T cells, and sequencing came afterward. Culture proceeded for roughly ten days, and CD4+ T cells were then isolated. The cohort was immunized with two doses of either the BNT162b2 or mRNA-1273 vaccine. Profiled with immunoSEQ multiplex PCR; TCRdb holds only in-frame clones, not every one. The sample contains more than 60,000 clones, about 67% of which appear only once. V was shortened by 3 bases and J by 6 bases, with 13 bases between the two germline ends. The germline CDR1 and CDR2 sequences are SGHRS and YFSETQ. This CDR3 spans 14 amino acids. To note about this clone: Antigen specificity is unknown.

This chain joins TRBV5-1 and TRBJ2-4; D assignment may be TRBD1 or TRBD2 (5 bases each). This TCR was recovered from a human donor who received a COVID-19 vaccine. The sample in question was CD4+ T cells from PBMCs cultured with HCoV-229E spike peptides, obtained after COVID-19 vaccination. This CDR3 is CASSSREGRNIQYF. As DNA, the CDR3 is TGCGCCAGCAGCTCTCGAGAGGGGAGAAACATTCAGTACTTC.